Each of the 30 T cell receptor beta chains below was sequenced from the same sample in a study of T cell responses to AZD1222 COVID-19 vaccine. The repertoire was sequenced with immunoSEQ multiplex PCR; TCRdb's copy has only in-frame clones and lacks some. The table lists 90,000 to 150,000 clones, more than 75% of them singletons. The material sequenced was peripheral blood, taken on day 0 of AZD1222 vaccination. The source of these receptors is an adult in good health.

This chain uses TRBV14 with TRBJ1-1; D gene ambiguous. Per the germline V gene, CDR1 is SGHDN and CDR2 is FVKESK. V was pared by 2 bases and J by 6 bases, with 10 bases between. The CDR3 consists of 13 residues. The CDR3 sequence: CASSQPWPAEAFF. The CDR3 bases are TGTGCCAGCAGCCAACCTTGGCCGGCTGAAGCTTTCTTT.

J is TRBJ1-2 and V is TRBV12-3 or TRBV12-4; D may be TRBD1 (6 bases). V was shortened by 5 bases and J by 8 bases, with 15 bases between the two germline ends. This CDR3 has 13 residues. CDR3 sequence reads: CASSRSGAQGYTF. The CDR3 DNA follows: TGTGCCAGCAGTCGTTCAGGGGCGCAAGGCTACACCTTC.

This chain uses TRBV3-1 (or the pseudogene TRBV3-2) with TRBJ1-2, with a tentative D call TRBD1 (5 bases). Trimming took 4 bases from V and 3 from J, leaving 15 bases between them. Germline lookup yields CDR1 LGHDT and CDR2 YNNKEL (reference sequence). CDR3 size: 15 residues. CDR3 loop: CASSLPGQKHYGYTF. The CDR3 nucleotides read TGTGCCAGCAGCCTCCCGGGGCAAAAGCACTATGGCTACACCTTC.

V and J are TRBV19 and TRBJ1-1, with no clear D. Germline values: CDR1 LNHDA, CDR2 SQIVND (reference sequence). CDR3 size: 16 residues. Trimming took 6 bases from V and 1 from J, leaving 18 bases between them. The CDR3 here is CASRKGFPTSNTEAFF. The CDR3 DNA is TGTGCCAGTAGGAAAGGTTTCCCCACCTCGAACACTGAAGCTTTCTTT.

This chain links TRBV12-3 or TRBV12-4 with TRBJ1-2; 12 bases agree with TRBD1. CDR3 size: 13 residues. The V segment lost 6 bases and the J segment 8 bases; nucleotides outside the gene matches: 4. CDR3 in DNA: TGTGCCAGCAGAGCCGGGACAGGGGGCGGCTACACCTTC. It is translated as CASRAGTGGGYTF.

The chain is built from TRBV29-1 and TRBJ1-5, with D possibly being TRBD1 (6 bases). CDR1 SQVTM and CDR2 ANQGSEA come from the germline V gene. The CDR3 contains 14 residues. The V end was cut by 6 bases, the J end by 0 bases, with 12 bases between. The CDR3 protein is CSVHREGSNQPQHF. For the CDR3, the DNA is TGCAGCGTACACAGGGAAGGTAGCAATCAGCCCCAGCATTTT.

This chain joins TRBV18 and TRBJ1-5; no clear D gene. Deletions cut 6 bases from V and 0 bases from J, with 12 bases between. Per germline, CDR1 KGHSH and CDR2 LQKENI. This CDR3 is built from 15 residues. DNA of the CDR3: TGTGCCAGCTCCCCCCCCGGGGATAGCAATCAGCCCCAGCATTTT. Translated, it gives CASSPPGDSNQPQHF. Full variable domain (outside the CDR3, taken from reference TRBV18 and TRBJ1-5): NAGVMQNPRHLVRRRGQEARLRCSPMKGHSHVYWYRQLPEEGLKFMVYLQKENIIDESGMPKERFSAEFPKEGPSILRIQQVVRGDSAAYFCASSPPGDSNQPQHFGDGTRLSIL.

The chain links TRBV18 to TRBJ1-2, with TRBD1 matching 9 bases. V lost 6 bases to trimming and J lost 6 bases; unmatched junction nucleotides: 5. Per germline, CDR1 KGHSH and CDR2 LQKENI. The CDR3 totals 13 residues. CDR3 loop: CASSTTGGDGYTF. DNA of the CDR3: TGTGCCAGCTCGACAACAGGGGGCGATGGCTACACCTTC.

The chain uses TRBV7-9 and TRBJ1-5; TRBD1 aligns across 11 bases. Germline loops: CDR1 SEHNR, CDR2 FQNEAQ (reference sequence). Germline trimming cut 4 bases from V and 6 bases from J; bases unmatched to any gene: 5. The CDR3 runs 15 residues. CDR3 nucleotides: TGTGCCAGCAGCTCGGGGACAGGGGGAAGTCAGCCCCAGCATTTT. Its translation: CASSSGTGGSQPQHF.

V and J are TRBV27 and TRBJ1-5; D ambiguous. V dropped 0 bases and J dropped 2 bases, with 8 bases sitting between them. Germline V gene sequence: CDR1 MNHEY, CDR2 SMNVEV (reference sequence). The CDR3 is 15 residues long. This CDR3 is CASSLSNGGNQPQHF. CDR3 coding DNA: TGTGCCAGCAGTTTATCGAATGGGGGCAATCAGCCCCAGCATTTT.

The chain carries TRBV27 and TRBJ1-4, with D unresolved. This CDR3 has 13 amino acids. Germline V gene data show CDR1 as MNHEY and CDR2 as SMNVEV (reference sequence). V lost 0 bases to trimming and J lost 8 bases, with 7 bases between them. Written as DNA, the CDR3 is TGTGCCAGCAGTTTATCCGCGGGGGAAAAACTGTTTTTT. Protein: CASSLSAGEKLFF.

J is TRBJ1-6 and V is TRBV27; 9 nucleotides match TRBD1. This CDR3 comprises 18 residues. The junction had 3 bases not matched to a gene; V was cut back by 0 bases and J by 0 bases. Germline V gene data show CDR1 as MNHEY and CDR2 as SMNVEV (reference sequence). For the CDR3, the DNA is TGTGCCAGCAGTTTATCGAAGGGACAGGGCTCCTATAATTCACCCCTCCACTTT. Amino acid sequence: CASSLSKGQGSYNSPLHF.

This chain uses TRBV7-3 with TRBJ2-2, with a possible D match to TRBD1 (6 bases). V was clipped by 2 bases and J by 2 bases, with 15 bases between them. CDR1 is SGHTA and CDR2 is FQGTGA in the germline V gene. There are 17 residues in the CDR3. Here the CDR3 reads CASSLGIRGSNTGELFF. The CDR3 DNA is TGTGCCAGCAGCTTAGGGATCAGGGGCTCCAACACCGGGGAGCTGTTTTTT.

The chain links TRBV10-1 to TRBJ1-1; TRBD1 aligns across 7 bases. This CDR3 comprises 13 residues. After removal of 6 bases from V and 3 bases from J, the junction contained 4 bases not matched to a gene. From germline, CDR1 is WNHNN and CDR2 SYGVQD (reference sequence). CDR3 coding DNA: TGCGCCAGCAGCCGCGACAGGGACACTGAAGCTTTCTTT. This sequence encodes CASSRDRDTEAFF.

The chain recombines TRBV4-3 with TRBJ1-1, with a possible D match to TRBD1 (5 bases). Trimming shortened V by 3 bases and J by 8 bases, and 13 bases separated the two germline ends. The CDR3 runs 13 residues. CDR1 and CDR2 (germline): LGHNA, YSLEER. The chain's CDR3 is CASSQARAEEAFF. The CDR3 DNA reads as TGCGCCAGCAGCCAGGCCAGGGCGGAAGAAGCTTTCTTT.

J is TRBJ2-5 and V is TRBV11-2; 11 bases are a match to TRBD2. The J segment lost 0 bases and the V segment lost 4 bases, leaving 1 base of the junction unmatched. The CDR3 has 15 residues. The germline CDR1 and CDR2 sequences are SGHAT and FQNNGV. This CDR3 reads CASSSSGGYQETQYF. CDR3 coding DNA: TGTGCCAGCAGCTCTAGCGGGGGGTACCAAGAGACCCAGTACTTC.

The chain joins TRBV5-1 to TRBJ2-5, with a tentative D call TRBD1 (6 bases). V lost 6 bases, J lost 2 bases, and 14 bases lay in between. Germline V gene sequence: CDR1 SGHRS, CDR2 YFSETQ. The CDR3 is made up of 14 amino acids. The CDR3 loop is CASTSLGAQETQYF. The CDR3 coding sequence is TGCGCCAGCACGTCGCTGGGGGCACAAGAGACCCAGTACTTC.

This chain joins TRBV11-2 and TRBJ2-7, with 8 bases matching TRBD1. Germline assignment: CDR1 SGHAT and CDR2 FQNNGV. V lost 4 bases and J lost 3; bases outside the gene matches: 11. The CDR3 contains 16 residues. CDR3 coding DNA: TGTGCCAGCAGCTCCCACGGACAGGGATCCCTCTACGAGCAGTACTTC. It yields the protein CASSSHGQGSLYEQYF. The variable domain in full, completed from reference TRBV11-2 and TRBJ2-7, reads EAGVAQSPRYKIIEKRQSVAFWCNPISGHATLYWYQQILGQGPKLLIQFQNNGVVDDSQLPKDRFSAERLKGVDSTLKIQPAKLEDSAVYLCASSSHGQGSLYEQYFGPGTRLTVT.

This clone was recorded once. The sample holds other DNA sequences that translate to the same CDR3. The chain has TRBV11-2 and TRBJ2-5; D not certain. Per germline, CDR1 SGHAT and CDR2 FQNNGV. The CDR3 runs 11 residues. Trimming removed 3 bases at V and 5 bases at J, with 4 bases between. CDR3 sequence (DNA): TGTGCCAGCAGCTTGAAGGAGACCCAGTACTTC. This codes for CASSLKETQYF. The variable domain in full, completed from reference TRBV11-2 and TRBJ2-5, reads EAGVAQSPRYKIIEKRQSVAFWCNPISGHATLYWYQQILGQGPKLLIQFQNNGVVDDSQLPKDRFSAERLKGVDSTLKIQPAKLEDSAVYLCASSLKETQYFGPGTRLLVL.

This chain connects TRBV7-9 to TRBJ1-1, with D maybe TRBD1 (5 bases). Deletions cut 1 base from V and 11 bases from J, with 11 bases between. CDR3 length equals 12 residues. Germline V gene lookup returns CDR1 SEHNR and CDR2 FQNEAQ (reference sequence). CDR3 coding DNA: TGTGCCAGCAGCTTAGTCGGGGGATGGGCTTTCTTT. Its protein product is CASSLVGGWAFF.

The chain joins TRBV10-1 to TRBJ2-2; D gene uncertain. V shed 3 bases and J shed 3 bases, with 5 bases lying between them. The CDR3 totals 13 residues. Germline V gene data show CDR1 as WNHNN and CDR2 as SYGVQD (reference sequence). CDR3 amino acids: CASSEAYTGELFF. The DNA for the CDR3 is TGCGCCAGCAGTGAAGCCTACACCGGGGAGCTGTTTTTT.

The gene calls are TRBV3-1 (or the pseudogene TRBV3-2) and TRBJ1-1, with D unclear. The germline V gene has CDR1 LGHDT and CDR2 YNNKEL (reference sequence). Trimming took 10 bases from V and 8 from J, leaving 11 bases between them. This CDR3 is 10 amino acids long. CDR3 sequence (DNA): TGTGCCAAGACCCCCCAGGAAGCTTTCTTT. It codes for CAKTPQEAFF.

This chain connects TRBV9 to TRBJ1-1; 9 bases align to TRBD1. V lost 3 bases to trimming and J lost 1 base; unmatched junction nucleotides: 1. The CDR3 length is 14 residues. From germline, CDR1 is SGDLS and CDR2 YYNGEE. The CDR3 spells CASSAGQGNTEAFF. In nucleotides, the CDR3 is TGTGCCAGCAGCGCGGGACAGGGGAACACTGAAGCTTTCTTT. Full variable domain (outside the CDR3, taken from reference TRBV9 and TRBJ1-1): DSGVTQTPKHLITATGQRVTLRCSPRSGDLSVYWYQQSLDQGLQFLIQYYNGEERAKGNILERFSAQQFPDLHSELNLSSLELGDSALYFCASSAGQGNTEAFFGQGTRLTVV.

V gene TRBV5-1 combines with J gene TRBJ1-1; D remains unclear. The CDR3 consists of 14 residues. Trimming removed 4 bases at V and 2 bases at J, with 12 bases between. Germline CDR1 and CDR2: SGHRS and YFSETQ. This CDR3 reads CASSALATNTEAFF. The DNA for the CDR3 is TGCGCCAGCAGCGCCCTAGCAACCAACACTGAAGCTTTCTTT.

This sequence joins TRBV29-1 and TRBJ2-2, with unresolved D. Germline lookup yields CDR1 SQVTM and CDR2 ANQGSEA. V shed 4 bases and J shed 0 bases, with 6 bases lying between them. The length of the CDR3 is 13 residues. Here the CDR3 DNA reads TGCAGCGTTGTAGGGACGAACACCGGGGAGCTGTTTTTT. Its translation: CSVVGTNTGELFF.

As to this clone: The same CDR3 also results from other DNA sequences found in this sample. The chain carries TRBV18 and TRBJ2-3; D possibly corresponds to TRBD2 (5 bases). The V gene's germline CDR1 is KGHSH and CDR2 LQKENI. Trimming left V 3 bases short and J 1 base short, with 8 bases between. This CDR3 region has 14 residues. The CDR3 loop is CASSPSGGTDTQYF. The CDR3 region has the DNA TGTGCCAGCTCACCCTCCGGGGGCACAGATACGCAGTATTTT.

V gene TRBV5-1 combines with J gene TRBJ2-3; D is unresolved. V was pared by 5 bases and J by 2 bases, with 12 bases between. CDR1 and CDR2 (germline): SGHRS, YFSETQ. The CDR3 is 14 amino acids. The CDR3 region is CASSPVPPTDTQYF. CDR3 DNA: TGCGCCAGCAGTCCCGTGCCCCCCACAGATACGCAGTATTTT.

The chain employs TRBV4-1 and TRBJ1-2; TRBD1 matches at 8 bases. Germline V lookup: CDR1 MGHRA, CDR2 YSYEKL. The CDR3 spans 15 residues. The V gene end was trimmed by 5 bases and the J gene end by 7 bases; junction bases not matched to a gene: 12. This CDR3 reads CASSDDRGTMVGYTF. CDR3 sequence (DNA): TGCGCCAGCAGCGACGACAGGGGAACTATGGTTGGCTACACCTTC.

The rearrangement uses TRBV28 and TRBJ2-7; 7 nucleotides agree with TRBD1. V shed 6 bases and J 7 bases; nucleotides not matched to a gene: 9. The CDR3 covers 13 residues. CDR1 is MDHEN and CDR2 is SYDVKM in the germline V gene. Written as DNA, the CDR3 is TGTGCCAGCAGCCCGACAGGGATGGGAGAGCAGTACTTC. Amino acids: CASSPTGMGEQYF.

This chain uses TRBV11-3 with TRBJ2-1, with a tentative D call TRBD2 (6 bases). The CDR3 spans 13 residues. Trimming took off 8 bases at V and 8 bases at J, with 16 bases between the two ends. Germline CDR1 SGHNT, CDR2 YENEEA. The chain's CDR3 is CASRRAGSDEQFF. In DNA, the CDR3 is TGTGCCAGCCGAAGGGCGGGGAGTGATGAGCAGTTCTTC.